One sample yielded the 29 T cell receptor beta chains listed below, sequenced in a study of T cell clonality in common variable immunodeficiency. General observations from the study: In common variable immunodeficiency, TCR beta chains reportedly carried fewer deletions and N-nucleotide insertions.

Generated by immunoSEQ multiplex PCR, the TCRdb table keeps only in-frame clones and is missing some. The sample offers under 25,000 clones and no singletons, the top ten holding under 30%. No antigen has been identified for these receptors. Material: peripheral blood mononuclear cells. These receptors were obtained from a human donor with common variable immunodeficiency.

As to this clone: Sequencing ends 3 residues short of the CDR3 end; the germline J gene provides the rest. The rearrangement joins TRBV7-2 to TRBJ1-1; D remains unclear. Germline CDR1 and CDR2: SGHTA and FQGNSA. The CDR3 is 13 residues long. V was shortened by 6 bases and J by 0 bases, with 8 bases between the two germline ends. The CDR3 sequence is CASRQNLNTEAFF. Partial CDR3 DNA: TGTGCCAGCAGACAGAATTTGAACACTGAA.

This clone was counted a few times. The read falls 3 residues short of the CDR3 end, and the missing part is taken from the germline J gene. The chain has TRBV6-2 or TRBV6-3 and TRBJ1-2; perhaps TRBD1 as D (6 bases). CDR3 length equals 14 residues. Trimming took 6 bases from V and 7 from J, leaving 18 bases between them. Germline CDR1 reads MNHEY; CDR2 reads SVGEGT. The CDR3 DNA, read in part, is TGTGCCAGCAGGTTGACAGGAATAAAAGGTGGC. Translation: CASRLTGIKGG. The whole CDR3 region reads CASRLTGIKGGYTF.

Concerning this clone itself: The CDR3 end falls 3 residues outside the read, so it is completed with the germline J gene. The V gene is TRBV5-1, the J gene TRBJ2-5, with 7 bases fitting TRBD1. V was pared by 4 bases and J by 2 bases, with 11 bases of the junction left unmatched. This CDR3 comprises 16 residues. Germline V lookup: CDR1 SGHRS, CDR2 YFSETQ. The covered CDR3 bases are TGCGCCAGCAGCCCCGCGACAGGGAAACTTCAAGAGACC. Protein product: CASSPATGKLQET. The full CDR3 reads CASSPATGKLQETQYF. The complete variable domain, with remaining parts taken from reference TRBV5-1 and TRBJ2-5, reads KAGVTQTPRYLIKTRGQQVTLSCSPISGHRSVSWYQQTPGQGLQFLFEYFSETQRNKGNFPGRFSGRQFSNSRSEMNVSTLELGDSALYLCASSPATGKLQETQYFGPGTRLLVL.

In this sample, this clone turned up a few times. The CDR3 extends 3 residues past the end of the read, so its final part is completed from the germline J gene. The genes are TRBV6-1 and TRBJ2-7; D is undetermined. The germline gives CDR1 MNHNS, CDR2 SASEGT. Trimming left V 4 bases short and J 0 bases short, with 16 bases between. The CDR3 is 16 residues long. The CDR3 here is CASSGHKTPFSYEQYF. The part of the CDR3 DNA that was read is TGTGCCAGCAGTGGACATAAGACACCTTTCTCCTACGAG.

Concerning this clone: The CDR3 end is not reached by the read, which stops 3 residues before it; the germline J gene fills it in. The same CDR3 arises from other DNA sequences in this sample as well. The V gene is TRBV18, the J gene TRBJ1-2, with 8 bases aligning to TRBD1. CDR3 size: 13 residues. Unmatched junction bases numbered 3, after V lost 6 bases and J lost 3 bases. Germline V gives CDR1 KGHSH, CDR2 LQKENI. The part of the CDR3 DNA that was read is TGTGCCAGCTCCCCGGACAGGGACTATGGC. Encoded protein: CASSPDRDYG. The full CDR3 sequence reads CASSPDRDYGYTF.

Of note for this clone: The read ends 3 residues shy of where the CDR3 ends; the end is completed using the germline J gene. The rearrangement uses TRBV18 and TRBJ2-1; 7 positions match TRBD2. The CDR3 loop spans 17 amino acids. CDR1 and CDR2 (germline): KGHSH, LQKENI. V trimming: 3 bases; J trimming: 3 bases; junction bases outside the gene matches: 11. This CDR3 is CASSPPRDYLVYNEQFF. The DNA read from the CDR3 is TGTGCCAGCTCACCTCCCCGGGACTACCTAGTCTACAATGAG.

This clone was observed a few times. Sequencing ends 3 residues short of the CDR3 end; the germline J gene provides the rest. The J gene is TRBJ1-3, the V gene TRBV7-6; D is possibly TRBD1 (5 bases). CDR3 size: 15 residues. CDR1 is SGHVS and CDR2 is FNYEAQ in the germline V gene. Trimming removed 1 base from V and 3 bases from J, with 10 bases in between. Here the CDR3 reads CASSLDQGFGNTIYF. Partial CDR3 DNA: TGTGCCAGCAGCTTAGATCAGGGTTTTGGAAACACC.

In the case of this clone: The read stops 3 residues short of the end of the CDR3; the missing end is completed from the germline J gene. The chain joins TRBV20-1 to TRBJ2-7; D is unclear. The CDR3 consists of 14 residues. V lost 1 base and J 0 bases, leaving 10 bases between the germline ends. Germline values: CDR1 DFQATT, CDR2 SNEGSKA (reference sequence). CDR3 DNA (partial): TGCAGTGCTAGAGGGCGGAGTTTCTCCTACGAG. Its translation: CSARGRSFSYE. The CDR3 in its entirety is CSARGRSFSYEQYF.

This clone was found a few times. Read data end 3 residues before the CDR3 end; the end is taken from the germline J gene. The chain uses TRBV18 and TRBJ2-2; no definite D call. The CDR3 has 15 amino acids. V lost 5 bases and J lost 5, with 15 bases in between. Germline CDR1 KGHSH, CDR2 LQKENI. This chain's CDR3 is CASSSTTKITGELFF. The sequenced part of the CDR3 DNA is TGTGCCAGCTCATCCACAACGAAAATAACCGGGGAG.

This clone was seen a few times. The read finishes 3 residues shy of the CDR3 end, and the germline J gene is used to complete it. V gene TRBV6-2 or TRBV6-3 combines with J gene TRBJ2-7, with 8 bases identical to TRBD1. CDR1 and CDR2 (germline): MNHEY, SVGEGT. This CDR3 is built from 15 residues. Trimming removed 7 bases from V and 3 bases from J; junction bases left unmatched: 11. The sequenced part of the CDR3 DNA is TGTGCCAGCACCCCGGGACAGGAGGTAGTCTACGAG. This encodes CASTPGQEVVYE. The whole CDR3 protein reads CASTPGQEVVYEQYF.

This clone has only a few counts. The observed sequence ends 3 residues before the CDR3 terminus, with the missing tail filled in from the germline J gene. This chain joins TRBV7-9 and TRBJ1-2; D call uncertain. The CDR3 has 12 residues. Germline V gene lookup returns CDR1 SEHNR and CDR2 FQNEAQ (reference sequence). The V gene lost 5 bases and the J gene lost 4 bases, with 8 bases spanning the gap. The CDR3 region is CASSESLYGYTF. CDR3 DNA (partial): TGTGCCAGCAGCGAGAGCCTCTATGGC.

A word on this clone: The sequenced fragment ends 3 residues before the CDR3 boundary, so the rest is inferred from the germline J gene. This chain joins TRBV6-2 or TRBV6-3 and TRBJ1-6, with a possible D match to TRBD1 (6 bases). The CDR3 is 17 amino acids. CDR1 and CDR2 from the germline V gene are MNHEY and SVGEGT. Trimming shortened V by 2 bases and J by 4 bases, and 15 bases separated the two germline ends. CDR3 bases read: TGTGCCAGCAGTTACCGGACAGACAAGATTTATAATTCACCC. Translated: CASSYRTDKIYNSP. The whole CDR3 reads CASSYRTDKIYNSPLHF.

This clone turned up a few times. The read stops 3 residues short of the end of the CDR3; the missing end is completed from the germline J gene. The chain employs TRBV2 and TRBJ2-4; 10 bases agree with TRBD1. The V segment lost 6 bases and the J segment 0 bases; nucleotides outside the gene matches: 2. This CDR3 region has 15 residues. Germline CDR1 reads SNHLY; CDR2 reads FYNNEI. CDR3 bases read: TGTGCCAGCAGAAGACAGGGGGCAGCCAAAAACATT. Its protein is CASRRQGAAKNI. The CDR3 reads in full as CASRRQGAAKNIQYF.

This clone showed up just a few times. Coverage ceases 3 residues before the CDR3 finishes, and the germline J gene fills in the end. The chain has TRBV6-1 and TRBJ2-3; D unresolved. The CDR3 length is 14 residues. The V gene lost 3 bases and the J gene lost 1 base, with 8 bases spanning the gap. Germline V gene sequence: CDR1 MNHNS, CDR2 SASEGT. The DNA read from the CDR3 is TGTGCCAGCAGTGACCACCCGGGCACAGATACG. Translation: CASSDHPGTDT. The whole CDR3 reads CASSDHPGTDTQYF.

As regards this clone: The read gets to within 3 residues of the CDR3 end, and the germline J gene fills in the rest. The gene calls are TRBV5-1 and TRBJ2-1, with 8 bases aligning to TRBD1. V was pared by 4 bases and J by 8 bases, with 5 bases of the junction left unmatched. Germline assignment: CDR1 SGHRS and CDR2 YFSETQ. The CDR3 loop spans 13 amino acids. The CDR3 spells CASSQSGGYEQFF. The sequenced CDR3 bases are TGCGCCAGCAGCCAATCAGGGGGCTATGAG.

This clone was seen more than once but under ten times. The read comes to an end 3 residues before the CDR3 does, leaving the germline J gene to fill in the end. This chain joins TRBV5-6 and TRBJ1-1; 8 bases align to TRBD1. J was trimmed by 3 bases and V by 4 bases; bases with no gene match: 8. Germline lookup yields CDR1 SGHDT and CDR2 YYEEEE. The CDR3 spans 15 residues. CDR3 sequence reads: CASSPYRGLYTEAFF. The CDR3 bases that were read are TGTGCCAGCAGCCCATACAGGGGGTTATACACTGAA.

As for this clone: The read finishes 3 residues shy of the CDR3 end, and the germline J gene is used to complete it. The rearrangement joins TRBV19 to TRBJ2-2; 7 nucleotides line up with TRBD2. Germline lookup yields CDR1 LNHDA and CDR2 SQIVND (reference sequence). After removal of 4 bases from V and 0 bases from J, the junction contained 14 bases not matched to a gene. This CDR3 comprises 19 residues. CDR3 residues: CASSTPYKTSRTNTGELFF. Partial CDR3 DNA: TGTGCCAGTAGTACTCCTTATAAGACTAGCAGAACGAACACCGGGGAG.

About this clone itself: The read halts 3 residues ahead of the CDR3 end, with the missing end drawn from the germline J gene. V and J are TRBV18 and TRBJ1-6; TRBD1 aligns across 11 bases. The trim removed 4 bases at V and 6 bases at J, leaving 8 bases unmatched. The germline gives CDR1 KGHSH, CDR2 LQKENI. This CDR3 contains 17 residues. Partial CDR3 DNA: TGTGCCAGCTCACGTCCGGACAGGGGGCTAGGTAATTCACCC. Translating it yields CASSRPDRGLGNSP. The whole CDR3 sequence reads CASSRPDRGLGNSPLHF.

As concerns this clone: The read stops 3 residues short of the end of the CDR3; the missing end is completed from the germline J gene. This chain links TRBV30 with TRBJ1-3; 9 nucleotides agree with TRBD1. Germline V gene data show CDR1 as GTSNPN and CDR2 as SVGIG (reference sequence). This CDR3 region has 18 residues. With V trimmed by 0 bases and J by 1 base, 10 bases remained unmatched. The CDR3: CAWSVRAVQGASGNTIYF. The DNA read from the CDR3 is TGTGCCTGGAGTGTACGGGCAGTACAGGGGGCATCTGGAAACACC.

This clone occurred many times. The sequenced fragment ends 3 residues before the CDR3 boundary, so the rest is inferred from the germline J gene. The chain couples TRBV5-6 to TRBJ2-5, with a weak D call TRBD2 (5 bases). CDR3 length: 15 residues. The V end was cut by 2 bases, the J end by 5 bases, with 16 bases between. The germline V gene encodes CDR1 SGHDT and CDR2 YYEEEE. CDR3 DNA, as far as it was read: TGTGCCAGCAGCTTCCCCCAGGCCAGAGGGGAGACC. Amino acids: CASSFPQARGET. The CDR3 as a whole reads CASSFPQARGETQYF.

On this clone: The read ends 3 residues shy of where the CDR3 ends; the end is completed using the germline J gene. The J gene is TRBJ1-6, the V gene TRBV5-3, with TRBD1 identical over 8 bases. TRBV5-3 is given ORF status, its function remaining uncertain. CDR3 length: 16 residues. The V gene end was trimmed by 2 bases and the J gene end by 7 bases; junction bases not matched to a gene: 8. This CDR3 reads CARSFRTGQRNSPLHF. The sequenced CDR3 bases are TGTGCCAGAAGCTTCCGGACAGGGCAGCGGAATTCACCC.

A note on this clone: The sequence runs out 3 residues before the end of the CDR3; the remainder is reconstructed from the germline J gene. The rearrangement links TRBV7-9 to TRBJ2-3; D unresolved. Germline lookup yields CDR1 SEHNR and CDR2 FQNEAQ (reference sequence). The V end was cut by 1 base, the J end by 2 bases, with 7 bases between. The CDR3 spans 14 residues. CDR3 in amino acids: CASSLGLVTDTQYF. CDR3 DNA (partial): TGTGCCAGCAGCTTAGGGTTAGTCACAGATACG.

On this clone itself: The read ends 3 residues shy of where the CDR3 ends; the end is completed using the germline J gene. The chain joins TRBV18 to TRBJ2-4, with TRBD1 identical over 7 bases. The CDR3 has 13 amino acids. The junction had 7 bases not matched to a gene; V was cut back by 5 bases and J by 9 bases. Germline-derived CDR1 and CDR2 are KGHSH and LQKENI. The DNA read from the CDR3 is TGTGCCAGCTCAGAGGACAGGTCGGGCATT. It specifies CASSEDRSGI. The full CDR3 reads CASSEDRSGIQYF.

This clone came up a few times. Read data end 3 residues before the CDR3 end; the end is taken from the germline J gene. This chain links TRBV30 with TRBJ2-3; 9 bases line up with TRBD2. Germline-derived CDR1 and CDR2 are GTSNPN and SVGIG (reference sequence). V was clipped by 2 bases and J by 5 bases; unmatched bases: 8. This CDR3 has 15 residues. CDR3 DNA (partial): TGTGCCTGGAGTCCTAGCGGGGCCCTTGGAGATACG. This translates into CAWSPSGALGDT. The whole CDR3 region reads CAWSPSGALGDTQYF.

Details on this clone: The CDR3 is cut off 3 residues early in the read; its end comes from the germline J gene. The V gene is TRBV6-2 or TRBV6-3, the J gene TRBJ2-7; 11 nucleotides agree with TRBD2. Germline V gene sequence: CDR1 MNHEY, CDR2 SVGEGT. This CDR3 contains 12 residues. The J segment lost 4 bases and the V segment lost 8 bases, leaving 1 base of the junction unmatched. Partial CDR3 DNA: TGTGCCAGCGGACTAGCGGGTTACGAG. This gives the protein CASGLAGYE. The CDR3, in full, reads CASGLAGYEQYF.

This clone was counted only a few times. The CDR3 is cut off 3 residues early in the read; its end comes from the germline J gene. The same CDR3 also results from other DNA sequences found in this sample. The J gene is TRBJ1-3, the V gene TRBV19; 7 bases fit TRBD1. CDR3 length: 14 residues. V lost 8 bases and J lost 1; bases outside the gene matches: 5. CDR1 LNHDA and CDR2 SQIVND come from the germline V gene (reference sequence). This chain's CDR3 is CASATGKSGNTIYF. The sequenced CDR3 bases are TGTGCCAGTGCGACAGGGAAGTCTGGAAACACC.

This clone was seen more than once but under ten times. The CDR3 end is not reached by the read, which stops 3 residues before it; the germline J gene fills it in. J is TRBJ2-7 and V is TRBV6-1, with D perhaps TRBD1 (6 bases). CDR3 length: 14 amino acids. Per germline, CDR1 MNHNS and CDR2 SASEGT. Between the trimmed V and J ends, which lost 3 bases and 1 base, there was a span of 10 bases. The CDR3: CASSDWDKSYEQYF. CDR3 DNA, as far as it was read: TGTGCCAGCAGTGACTGGGACAAATCCTACGAG.

This clone was detected many times. The CDR3 is cut off 3 residues early in the read; its end comes from the germline J gene. The chain uses TRBV7-8 and TRBJ1-3, with D unresolved. CDR3 length: 16 amino acids. Trimming cost V 5 bases and J 4 bases, with 18 bases left between them. Germline CDR1 SGHVS, CDR2 FQNEAQ. The covered CDR3 bases are TGTGCCAGCAGCAAGGAAAGGGTCTCTATCGGAAACACC. Its protein is CASSKERVSIGNT. The full CDR3 reads CASSKERVSIGNTIYF.

The table lists this clone with a few counts. Coverage ceases 3 residues before the CDR3 finishes, and the germline J gene fills in the end. V gene TRBV7-2 combines with J gene TRBJ2-5, with 7 nucleotides matching TRBD2. V trimming: 2 bases; J trimming: 2 bases; junction bases outside the gene matches: 5. CDR3 size: 15 residues. Germline V gene lookup returns CDR1 SGHTA and CDR2 FQGNSA. CDR3 amino acids: CASSLQLAAQETQYF. CDR3 DNA (partial): TGTGCCAGCAGCTTACAGCTAGCGGCACAAGAGACC.